The 10 T cell receptor beta chains in this list originate from one sample, sequenced in a study of Graves' ophthalmopathy and Graves' hyperthyroidism (dated by TCRdb to between 2017 and 2018). Reads for this sample came from an Illumina HiSeq 2000. TCR beta CDR3 regions were amplified from RNA transcripts for repertoire sequencing. The first round of RT-PCR was done with HTBI primers and the Qiagen OneStep RT-PCR kit, and was followed by a second round of multiplex PCR, then size selection and purification. TCRdb reprocessed the public reads (quality trimming at Q25 with fastp, clone calling with MiXCR) and kept in-frame beta chains. A single entry per CDR3 protein holds the most common genes and DNA from its merged rows. The sample table contains 900,000 to 1,200,000 distinct CDR3 sequences; only one count was recorded for approximately 35% of them. The ten largest clones capture 11% of the sample.

Sequencing was carried out using peripheral blood or thyroid tissue (not recorded which). These receptors all stem from an adult man with Graves' hyperthyroidism.

This clonotype has just a few counts. This chain links TRBV30 with TRBJ1-2, with a tentative D call TRBD1 (6 bases). The length of the CDR3 is 14 residues. Germline CDR1 reads GTSNPN; CDR2 reads SVGIG (reference sequence). Trimming removed 5 bases from V and 5 bases from J, with 18 bases in between. The CDR3 protein is CAWFAGTSGYGYTF. The CDR3 nucleotides read TGTGCCTGGTTTGCCGGGACATCAGGATATGGCTACACCTTC.

The sample holds a few counts of this clonotype. The chain joins TRBV7-2 to TRBJ2-7; the match to TRBD2 covers 11 bases. This CDR3 region has 17 residues. Unmatched junction bases numbered 8, after V lost 1 base and J lost 3 bases. Germline-derived CDR1 and CDR2 are SGHTA and FQGNSA. The CDR3 bases are TGTGCCAGCAGCTTAGGCACTAGCGGGAGTAACGTCTACGAGCAGTACTTC. Translating gives CASSLGTSGSNVYEQYF.

This clonotype was counted between two and nine times. Here the CDR3 DNA reads TGCAGTGCCAGGGAGTTGGGGCCAGCGATGGAGCAGTACTTC. This sequence encodes CSARELGPAMEQYF. The rearrangement uses TRBV20-1 and TRBJ2-7, with D possibly being TRBD1 or TRBD2 (5 bases each). Germline-derived CDR1 and CDR2 are DFQATT and SNEGSKA (reference sequence). Trimming took off 6 bases at V and 7 bases at J, with 22 bases between the two ends. This CDR3 contains 14 residues.

The chain joins TRBV7-9 to TRBJ1-1; 10 bases line up with TRBD1. The CDR3 totals 15 residues. J was trimmed by 7 bases and V by 5 bases; bases with no gene match: 10. Germline V gives CDR1 SEHNR, CDR2 FQNEAQ (reference sequence). CDR3 amino acids: CASSPPGTGAREAFF. CDR3 sequence (DNA): TGTGCCAGCAGCCCCCCGGGGACAGGGGCACGTGAAGCTTTCTTT.

In this sample, this clonotype turned up many times. The chain employs TRBV5-6 and TRBJ2-7, with 7 bases aligning to TRBD1. V shed 4 bases and J 4 bases; nucleotides not matched to a gene: 5. Looked up from germline, CDR1 is SGHDT and CDR2 is YYEEEE. This CDR3 spans 13 amino acids. The CDR3: CASSIGTAYEQYF. The CDR3 nucleotides read TGTGCCAGCAGCATAGGGACAGCTTACGAGCAGTACTTC.

This clonotype was counted many times. This chain joins TRBV5-1 and TRBJ1-1; D not certain. The germline V gene encodes CDR1 SGHRS and CDR2 YFSETQ. V lost 4 bases to trimming and J lost 3 bases, with 4 bases between them. The CDR3 has 11 amino acids. CDR3 protein: CASSGDTEAFF. DNA for the CDR3: TGCGCCAGCAGCGGGGACACTGAAGCTTTCTTT.

The J gene is TRBJ1-2, the V gene TRBV15, with unresolved D. CDR1 is LNHNV and CDR2 is YYDKDF in the germline V gene (reference sequence). The CDR3 runs 16 residues. V lost 7 bases to trimming and J lost 6 bases, with 24 bases between them. The CDR3 loop reads CATTGEGFHSEDGYTF. DNA for the CDR3: TGTGCCACCACTGGGGAAGGGTTTCACTCCGAGGATGGCTACACCTTC.

About this clonotype: Germline is not matched at one junction end, which may reflect a read error. The CDR3: CAISSHRDSHEQYF. The DNA of the CDR3 is TGTGCCATCAGCTCCCACCGGGACTCCCACGAGCAGTACTTC. The chain links TRBV11-2 to TRBJ2-7, with TRBD2 as a possible D gene (6 bases). The CDR3 runs 14 residues. Germline V gene sequence: CDR1 SGHAT, CDR2 FQNNGV.

This sequence joins TRBV29-1 and TRBJ2-5, with D possibly called TRBD1 or TRBD2 (6 bases each). V lost 0 bases and J lost 4, with 24 bases in between. The CDR3 totals 18 residues. From germline, CDR1 is SQVTM and CDR2 ANQGSEA. This chain's CDR3 is CSVEEGGGVRLRSETQYF. In DNA form, the CDR3 reads TGCAGCGTTGAAGAGGGGGGCGGGGTCCGGCTTCGGTCAGAGACCCAGTACTTC.

This sequence joins TRBV7-2 and TRBJ1-5, with 7 bases lining up with TRBD1. The V gene end was trimmed by 3 bases and the J gene end by 0 bases; junction bases not matched to a gene: 17. The length of the CDR3 is 20 residues. Looked up from germline, CDR1 is SGHTA and CDR2 is FQGNSA. For the CDR3, the DNA is TGTGCCAGCAGCTTTTTGACAGGGTCTGAAGCTTTCAATAGCAATCAGCCCCAGCATTTT. Protein: CASSFLTGSEAFNSNQPQHF.